The 32 T cell receptor beta chains given below trace back to one sample, sequenced in a study of blood T cell repertoires in COVID-19. The table came from immunoSEQ multiplex PCR; TCRdb's copy has only in-frame clones and leaves some out. The sample lists about 210,000 clones; 80% to 90% were seen once. The sample was PBMCs or T cells enriched from blood (not recorded which). Receptor source: a man between 40 and 49 years old who had recovered from COVID-19.

The chain is built from TRBV7-3 and TRBJ1-2; the match to TRBD1 covers 9 bases. This CDR3 contains 13 residues. Germline CDR1 SGHTA, CDR2 FQGTGA. V was clipped by 2 bases and J by 7 bases; unmatched bases: 2. This CDR3 reads CASSLDRGFGYTF. Written as DNA, the CDR3 is TGTGCCAGCAGCTTAGACAGGGGGTTTGGCTACACCTTC. The complete variable domain, with remaining parts taken from reference TRBV7-3 and TRBJ1-2, reads GAGVSQTPSNKVTEKGKYVELRCDPISGHTALYWYRQSLGQGPEFLIYFQGTGAADDSGLPNDRFFAVRPEGSVSTLKIQRTERGDSAVYLCASSLDRGFGYTFGSGTRLTVV.

V usage is TRBV5-1 and J usage is TRBJ1-5; 7 bases agree with TRBD1. V was clipped by 7 bases and J by 6 bases; unmatched bases: 10. This CDR3 comprises 14 residues. The V gene's germline CDR1 is SGHRS and CDR2 YFSETQ. CDR3 DNA sequence: TGCGCCAGCCGGATTTCGACAGGGAGTCAGCCCCAGCATTTT. It yields the protein CASRISTGSQPQHF. The entire variable domain, with the rest obtained from reference TRBV5-1 and TRBJ1-5, is as follows: KAGVTQTPRYLIKTRGQQVTLSCSPISGHRSVSWYQQTPGQGLQFLFEYFSETQRNKGNFPGRFSGRQFSNSRSEMNVSTLELGDSALYLCASRISTGSQPQHFGDGTRLSIL.

This chain joins TRBV27 and TRBJ2-7, with a possible D match to TRBD1 (7 bases). V dropped 2 bases and J dropped 2 bases, with 13 bases sitting between them. Germline CDR1 MNHEY, CDR2 SMNVEV (reference sequence). The CDR3 extends over 15 amino acids. This CDR3 is CASSLRQGGPYEQYF. In nucleotides, the CDR3 is TGTGCCAGCAGTTTAAGACAGGGAGGTCCCTACGAGCAGTACTTC.

The V call is TRBV7-8, the J call TRBJ2-7; 7 bases agree with TRBD1. This CDR3 is 15 amino acids long. CDR1 is SGHVS, CDR2 FQNEAQ, per germline. The V and J ends lost 5 bases and 0 bases, in that order; junction bases with no gene match: 7. The CDR3 DNA follows: TGTGCCAGCAGCCCAGGGACAGTTTTCTCCTACGAGCAGTACTTC. It specifies CASSPGTVFSYEQYF.

This clone was recorded a few times. The rearrangement links TRBV9 to TRBJ2-2; 12 nucleotides agree with TRBD2. Germline CDR1 and CDR2: SGDLS and YYNGEE. The CDR3 contains 17 residues. The J segment lost 4 bases and the V segment lost 2 bases, leaving 6 bases of the junction unmatched. As DNA, the CDR3 is TGTGCCAGCAGCGTTCTAGCGGGGGGGCCGGGCACCGGGGAGCTGTTTTTT. Protein: CASSVLAGGPGTGELFF.

This chain links TRBV7-8 with TRBJ1-5; TRBD1 is a possible D gene (6 bases). Trimming took 2 bases from V and 7 from J, leaving 15 bases between them. Germline V gene data show CDR1 as SGHVS and CDR2 as FQNEAQ. The CDR3 extends over 15 amino acids. The CDR3 bases are TGTGCCAGCAGCTTATCTTCAGGGGTGAGGCAGCCCCAGCATTTT. Its protein is CASSLSSGVRQPQHF. Full variable domain (remainder filled in from reference TRBV7-8 and TRBJ1-5): GAGVSQSPRYKVAKRGQDVALRCDPISGHVSLFWYQQALGQGPEFLTYFQNEAQLDKSGLPSDRFFAERPEGSVSTLKIQRTQQEDSAVYLCASSLSSGVRQPQHFGDGTRLSIL.

V gene TRBV9 combines with J gene TRBJ1-6, with a weak D call TRBD1 (5 bases). Trimming cost V 3 bases and J 10 bases, with 14 bases left between them. Germline CDR1 and CDR2: SGDLS and YYNGEE. This CDR3 is built from 14 residues. Here the CDR3 reads CASSAGGEGSPLHF. The CDR3 DNA follows: TGTGCCAGCAGCGCGGGGGGGGAAGGATCACCCCTCCACTTT.

The chain joins TRBV5-1 to TRBJ2-1; TRBD2 aligns across 12 bases. CDR1 is SGHRS and CDR2 is YFSETQ in the germline V gene. The CDR3 is made up of 16 amino acids. Trimming took 0 bases from V and 6 from J; bases not matched to a gene: 4. The CDR3 spells CASSLVRLAGVNEQFF. The CDR3 DNA reads TGCGCCAGCAGCTTGGTGAGACTAGCGGGAGTCAATGAGCAGTTCTTC. Full variable domain (remainder filled in from reference TRBV5-1 and TRBJ2-1): KAGVTQTPRYLIKTRGQQVTLSCSPISGHRSVSWYQQTPGQGLQFLFEYFSETQRNKGNFPGRFSGRQFSNSRSEMNVSTLELGDSALYLCASSLVRLAGVNEQFFGPGTRLTVL.

This clone was counted many times. J is TRBJ1-3 and V is TRBV7-6, with D hard to call. Per the germline V gene, CDR1 is SGHVS and CDR2 is FNYEAQ. Trimming took off 5 bases at V and 3 bases at J, with 11 bases between the two ends. The length of the CDR3 is 14 residues. The CDR3 bases are TGTGCCAGCAGCCCCACCGAGAATGGAAACACCATATATTTT. Encoded protein: CASSPTENGNTIYF.

This chain connects TRBV30 to TRBJ1-6; no firm D call. CDR1 and CDR2 (germline): GTSNPN, SVGIG (reference sequence). The CDR3 consists of 16 residues. V was cut by 0 bases and J by 5 bases, with 14 bases left in between. The CDR3 sequence: CAWSVRGKPDNSPLHF. The CDR3 coding sequence is TGTGCCTGGAGTGTAAGAGGGAAACCGGATAATTCACCCCTCCACTTT.

The chain recombines TRBV6-5 with TRBJ2-2; 8 bases fit TRBD2. With 5 bases clipped from V and 4 bases from J, the junction kept 6 bases outside the gene matches. Germline CDR1 and CDR2: MNHEY and SVGAGI. The CDR3 has 15 residues. CDR3 amino acids: CASSSGRGTTGELFF. CDR3 DNA sequence: TGTGCCAGCAGTAGCGGGAGAGGTACCACCGGGGAGCTGTTTTTT.

The CDR3 is CASSLEAGNYGYTF. The CDR3 nucleotides read TGTGCCAGCAGCTTAGAGGCGGGCAACTATGGCTACACCTTC. The chain employs TRBV7-8 and TRBJ1-2; D ambiguous. Germline V gives CDR1 SGHVS, CDR2 FQNEAQ. The length of the CDR3 is 14 residues. Trimming removed 1 base at V and 2 bases at J, with 8 bases between. The whole variable domain, filled in from reference TRBV7-8 and TRBJ1-2, reads GAGVSQSPRYKVAKRGQDVALRCDPISGHVSLFWYQQALGQGPEFLTYFQNEAQLDKSGLPSDRFFAERPEGSVSTLKIQRTQQEDSAVYLCASSLEAGNYGYTFGSGTRLTVV.

The J gene is TRBJ1-1, the V gene TRBV12-5, with TRBD1 as a possible D gene (6 bases). V lost 4 bases and J 1 base, leaving 16 bases between the germline ends. The germline V gene has CDR1 LGHNT and CDR2 FRNRAP. The CDR3 is made up of 16 amino acids. CDR3 nucleotide sequence: TGTGCTAGTGGTTCCTTCACCGGGACACCGAACACTGAAGCTTTCTTT. Translation gives CASGSFTGTPNTEAFF. The full variable domain, in which reference TRBV12-5 and TRBJ1-1 provide the parts outside the CDR3, is DARVTQTPRHKVTEMGQEVTMRCQPILGHNTVFWYRQTMMQGLELLAYFRNRAPLDDSGMPKDRFSAEMPDATLATLKIQPSEPRDSAVYFCASGSFTGTPNTEAFFGQGTRLTVV.

The chain links TRBV15 to TRBJ2-5; 9 nucleotides agree with TRBD2. The CDR3 has 15 amino acids. Per the germline V gene, CDR1 is LNHNV and CDR2 is YYDKDF (reference sequence). V shed 0 bases, J shed 4 bases, and the junction held 3 bases outside the gene matches. The CDR3 loop reads CATSRDSGRVETQYF. CDR3 nucleotides: TGTGCCACCAGCAGAGATAGCGGGAGAGTAGAGACCCAGTACTTC.

The chain carries TRBV7-8 and TRBJ2-5; perhaps TRBD1 as D (5 bases). The CDR3 extends over 21 amino acids. Per germline, CDR1 SGHVS and CDR2 FQNEAQ. V dropped 1 base and J dropped 3 bases, with 30 bases sitting between them. The CDR3 spells CASSLVVQGRRGRVREETQYF. The CDR3 region has the DNA TGTGCCAGCAGCTTAGTGGTGCAGGGTCGGAGAGGACGGGTTAGGGAAGAGACCCAGTACTTC.

The chain employs TRBV5-1 and TRBJ1-4; 7 bases align to TRBD1. The junction had 7 bases not matched to a gene; V was cut back by 2 bases and J by 3 bases. The germline V gene has CDR1 SGHRS and CDR2 YFSETQ. This CDR3 spans 16 amino acids. The DNA for the CDR3 is TGCGCCAGCAGCTTAAACAGGGGTCTCTCTAATGAAAAACTGTTTTTT. Encoded protein: CASSLNRGLSNEKLFF.

The rearrangement joins TRBV6-6 to TRBJ1-1, with 10 bases matching TRBD1. The CDR3 is made up of 14 amino acids. Germline lookup yields CDR1 MNHNY and CDR2 SVGAGI (reference sequence). The trim removed 6 bases at V and 7 bases at J, leaving 8 bases unmatched. The CDR3 here is CASSPQTGGLEAFF. The CDR3 DNA reads TGTGCCAGCAGCCCCCAGACAGGGGGCCTTGAAGCTTTCTTT.

The rearrangement joins TRBV28 to TRBJ2-7; no definite D call. With 7 bases removed from V and 5 bases from J, the gap between germline ends came to 12 bases. The CDR3 consists of 12 residues. CDR1 MDHEN and CDR2 SYDVKM come from the germline V gene. CDR3 sequence reads: CASTRLGDEQYF. For the CDR3, the DNA is TGTGCCAGCACGCGATTGGGCGACGAGCAGTACTTC.

The V call is TRBV5-4, the J call TRBJ1-2; tentative D call: TRBD1 (6 bases). V was pared by 4 bases and J by 2 bases, with 12 bases between. CDR1 is SGHNT and CDR2 is YYREEE in the germline V gene (reference sequence). The CDR3 covers 14 residues. The DNA of the CDR3 is TGTGCCAGCAGCGTCGGACAGCACAACTATGGCTACACCTTC. Protein product: CASSVGQHNYGYTF. The entire variable domain, with the rest obtained from reference TRBV5-4 and TRBJ1-2, is as follows: ETGVTQSPTHLIKTRGQQVTLRCSSQSGHNTVSWYQQALGQGPQFIFQYYREEENGRGNFPPRFSGLQFPNYSSELNVNALELDDSALYLCASSVGQHNYGYTFGSGTRLTVV.

This clone showed up just once. V usage is TRBV3-1 (or the pseudogene TRBV3-2) and J usage is TRBJ2-1; TRBD2 agrees at 7 bases. Germline loops: CDR1 LGHDT, CDR2 YNNKEL (reference sequence). The J segment lost 0 bases and the V segment lost 1 base, leaving 6 bases of the junction unmatched. This CDR3 contains 17 residues. Here the CDR3 reads CASSQVFGGSSYNEQFF. The DNA for the CDR3 is TGTGCCAGCAGCCAAGTTTTCGGCGGGAGCTCCTACAATGAGCAGTTCTTC.

This sequence joins TRBV11-2 and TRBJ2-1; 7 bases fit TRBD1. Germline V gene data show CDR1 as SGHAT and CDR2 as FQNNGV. The trim removed 5 bases at V and 13 bases at J, leaving 5 bases unmatched. There are 11 residues in the CDR3. As DNA, the CDR3 is TGTGCCAGCAGCGCTACAGGGGCCCAGTTCTTC. Protein product: CASSATGAQFF.

The V gene is TRBV4-1, the J gene TRBJ2-1; perhaps TRBD2 as D (5 bases). V lost 3 bases and J lost 3, with 15 bases in between. From germline, CDR1 is MGHRA and CDR2 YSYEKL. CDR3 size: 16 residues. Here the CDR3 DNA reads TGCGCCAGCAGCCACGACGGGGAAAGCCGCTACAATGAGCAGTTCTTC. Protein: CASSHDGESRYNEQFF.

The chain combines TRBV18 with TRBJ2-7; 7 positions match TRBD1. Per the germline V gene, CDR1 is KGHSH and CDR2 is LQKENI. Germline trimming cut 6 bases from V and 2 bases from J; bases unmatched to any gene: 4. This CDR3 is 13 amino acids long. This chain's CDR3 is CASSRQGPYEQYF. Written as DNA, the CDR3 is TGTGCCAGCTCTCGACAGGGACCCTACGAGCAGTACTTC.

Concerning this clone itself: This CDR3 is also generated by other DNA sequences in the sample. The V call is TRBV5-1, the J call TRBJ1-2; TRBD1 aligns across 10 bases. After removal of 0 bases from V and 7 bases from J, the junction contained 3 bases not matched to a gene. From germline, CDR1 is SGHRS and CDR2 YFSETQ. The CDR3 runs to 14 residues. In DNA form, the CDR3 reads TGCGCCAGCAGCTTGGGACAGGGGGCTGGTGGCTACACCTTC. Its translation: CASSLGQGAGGYTF.

The rearrangement uses TRBV11-2 and TRBJ2-3; 13 nucleotides match TRBD2. The V segment lost 4 bases and the J segment 3 bases; nucleotides outside the gene matches: 10. The CDR3 length is 18 residues. Germline CDR1 reads SGHAT; CDR2 reads FQNNGV. The DNA for the CDR3 is TGTGCCAGCAGCTACGGACTAGCGGGGGCCCCTCCGACAGATACGCAGTATTTT. The encoded protein is CASSYGLAGAPPTDTQYF.

V and J are TRBV28 and TRBJ1-5, with D unresolved. V lost 8 bases and J lost 7, with 12 bases in between. This CDR3 contains 12 residues. Germline V gene sequence: CDR1 MDHEN, CDR2 SYDVKM. The CDR3 loop reads CASGTRIQPQHF. Written as DNA, the CDR3 is TGTGCCAGCGGTACTAGGATACAGCCCCAGCATTTT.

In DNA, the CDR3 is TGTGCCTCGGCCCAGGGGAACACTGAAGCTTTCTTT. Protein: CASAQGNTEAFF. V gene TRBV30 combines with J gene TRBJ1-1; possible D gene TRBD1, 5 bases. CDR1 is GTSNPN, CDR2 SVGIG, per germline (reference sequence). Trimming pared 7 bases from V and 1 base from J, leaving 10 bases between. The CDR3 has 12 amino acids. Supplemented by reference TRBV30 and TRBJ1-1, the full variable domain reads SQTIHQWPATLVQPVGSPLSLECTVEGTSNPNLYWYRQAAGRGLQLLFYSVGIGQISSEVPQNLSASRPQDRQFILSSKKLLLSDSGFYLCASAQGNTEAFFGQGTRLTVV.

The genes are TRBV6-7 and TRBJ1-2, with unresolved D. TRBV6-7 is treated as an ORF (open reading frame) with a function not yet certain. The CDR3 spans 16 residues. V was pared by 0 bases and J by 0 bases, with 11 bases between. This CDR3 is CASSYSVEGTNYGYTF. CDR3 coding DNA: TGTGCCAGCAGTTACTCGGTAGAGGGCACTAACTATGGCTACACCTTC.

The rearrangement joins TRBV14 to TRBJ1-3; D is unresolved. Germline V gives CDR1 SGHDN, CDR2 FVKESK. V was trimmed by 1 base and J by 1 base, leaving 5 bases between them. This CDR3 region has 14 residues. The chain's CDR3 is CASSQVSSGNTIYF. The CDR3 coding sequence is TGTGCCAGCAGCCAAGTTTCATCTGGAAACACCATATATTTT.

This chain links TRBV9 with TRBJ2-1; the match to TRBD1 covers 8 bases. This CDR3 is 15 amino acids long. The V segment lost 4 bases and the J segment 9 bases; nucleotides outside the gene matches: 12. Germline V gives CDR1 SGDLS, CDR2 YYNGEE. The CDR3 DNA is TGTGCCAGCAGCACCCGGACAGGGAGTTTGACTGAGCAGTTCTTC. Translating gives CASSTRTGSLTEQFF. The full variable domain, its missing parts supplied by reference TRBV9 and TRBJ2-1, is DSGVTQTPKHLITATGQRVTLRCSPRSGDLSVYWYQQSLDQGLQFLIQYYNGEERAKGNILERFSAQQFPDLHSELNLSSLELGDSALYFCASSTRTGSLTEQFFGPGTRLTVL.

The chain couples TRBV30 to TRBJ2-7, with D possibly being TRBD2 (7 bases). Germline lookup yields CDR1 GTSNPN and CDR2 SVGIG (reference sequence). This CDR3 spans 15 amino acids. The V and J ends lost 0 bases and 2 bases respectively, with 14 bases between them. CDR3: CAWSVSRGGTYEQYF. In DNA form, the CDR3 reads TGTGCCTGGAGTGTGTCTCGCGGGGGCACCTACGAGCAGTACTTC.

The V gene is TRBV7-9, the J gene TRBJ2-3; D is ambiguous. This CDR3 comprises 15 residues. Trimming shortened V by 3 bases and J by 0 bases, and 10 bases separated the two germline ends. The germline V gene encodes CDR1 SEHNR and CDR2 FQNEAQ (reference sequence). The CDR3: CASSLYEDSTDTQYF. DNA of the CDR3: TGTGCCAGCAGCTTGTATGAGGATAGCACAGATACGCAGTATTTT.